The clone carrying this T cell receptor beta chain was detected only a few times. Its matching antigen is unknown. This sample was taken from a study of T cell repertoires in cytomegalovirus infection. Overall study context: An indication of both CMV infection and matching HLA type came from public TCR beta signatures. The study's findings and limits: Identification of carriers of CMV plus the relevant HLA was performed using cumulative public TCR beta family frequency. The ex vivo response showed dominance by HLA-C-restricted CMV-specific TCR beta clonotypes.

The CDR3 sequence is 15 residues long. CDR1 and CDR2 (germline): SNHLY, FYNNEI. V lost 8 bases and J 4 bases, leaving 17 bases between the germline ends. TCRdb redid the calling of the reads with MiXCR, one entry per CDR3 protein. Of 400,000 or so distinct CDR3 sequences detected, roughly 30% appear once; the ten largest clones hold roughly 13%. The sample taken for sequencing was PBMCs. This chain links TRBV2 with TRBJ1-4, with unresolved D. The receptor's source is a human donor in good health (CMV status not recorded). Some clones in this sample may be carry-over from other donors' samples. CDR3 DNA: TGTGCCAGCCATGAGGAACGTCTTTATAATGAAAAACTGTTTTTT. Residues: CASHEERLYNEKLFF.